The 17 T cell receptor beta chains below all came from one sample that was sequenced in a study of CD4 and CD8 cells across lung adenocarcinoma regions. TCRdb recomputed calls from the PCR reads with MiXCR, one row per CDR3 protein. This sample has 10,000 to 11,000 distinct CDR3 sequences; about 53% occur once, and the top ten carry 20%. The source material was CD4+ T cells from the center of a lung tumor. These receptors all come from a male donor with lung adenocarcinoma. The CD4 and CD8 labels of this study may be unreliable.

The chain employs TRBV11-2 and TRBJ1-4; TRBD1 agrees at 9 bases. The CDR3 consists of 14 residues. Germline-derived CDR1 and CDR2 are SGHAT and FQNNGV. V shed 2 bases and J 8 bases; nucleotides not matched to a gene: 3. CDR3 DNA sequence: TGTGCCAGCAGCTTACCGGGGACAGGGGAAAAACTGTTTTTT. This gives the protein CASSLPGTGEKLFF.

For this clonotype: Germline is not matched at one junction end, which may reflect a read error. The V and J genes are TRBV27 and TRBJ2-5; the D gene could be TRBD1 or TRBD2 (6 bases each). CDR1 MNHEY and CDR2 SMNVEV come from the germline V gene (reference sequence). This CDR3 spans 14 amino acids. The CDR3 protein is CAGSGGRGAETQYF. The CDR3 bases are TGTGCGGGCAGTGGGGGCCGCGGGGCCGAGACGCAGTACTTT.

J is TRBJ2-6 and V is TRBV6-4; TRBD1 is a possible D gene (6 bases). In germline, CDR1 is MRHNA, CDR2 SNTAGT. The CDR3 spans 16 residues. V gave up 3 bases and J gave up 0 bases, with 9 bases separating them. The CDR3 DNA sequence: TGTGCCAGCAGTGAGGACAGCACCTCTGGGGCCAACGTCCTGACTTTC. Amino acids: CASSEDSTSGANVLTF.

Of note for this clonotype: The junction shows a germline mismatch at one end, possibly a read error. This chain joins TRBV6-1 and TRBJ2-5; 9 bases are shared with TRBD2. The CDR3 totals 15 residues. The germline V gene has CDR1 MNHNS and CDR2 SASEGT. CDR3 bases: TGTGCCAGCGGGGACAGTAGCGGGGGCCAAGATACGCAGTATTTC. Translated: CASGDSSGGQDTQYF.

This chain uses TRBV6-1 with TRBJ2-5; D perhaps matches TRBD2 (6 bases). TRBJ2-7 matches the DNA end more closely, so the J call is doubtful. Germline-derived CDR1 and CDR2 are MNHNS and SASEGT. The CDR3 length is 16 residues. CDR3 protein: CASRRGFEGLGYEQYF. Here the CDR3 DNA reads TGTGCCAGCAGACGAGGGTTTGAGGGACTGGGCTACGAGCAGTACTTC.

The chain is built from TRBV7-8 and TRBJ2-1; TRBD1 matches 8 bases. Germline loops: CDR1 SGHVS, CDR2 FQNEAQ. The CDR3 is 14 residues long. The junction had 5 bases not matched to a gene; V was cut back by 5 bases and J by 5 bases. The CDR3 here is CASSRRTGNNEQFF. The CDR3 DNA is TGTGCCAGCAGCAGAAGGACAGGGAACAATGAGCAGTTCTTC.

The chain has TRBV7-2 and TRBJ2-3, with 10 bases fitting TRBD2. Germline values: CDR1 SGHTA, CDR2 FQGNSA. J was trimmed by 0 bases and V by 5 bases; bases with no gene match: 11. The CDR3 has 18 residues. CDR3 amino acids: CASSPGLADLPSTDTQYF. CDR3 in DNA: TGTGCCAGCAGCCCTGGACTAGCGGATCTACCTAGCACAGATACGCAGTATTTT.

The chain uses TRBV4-1 and TRBJ2-1, with a tentative D call TRBD1 (6 bases). This CDR3 is 13 amino acids long. From germline, CDR1 is MGHRA and CDR2 YSYEKL. The V gene lost 3 bases and the J gene lost 8 bases, with 11 bases spanning the gap. The CDR3 nucleotides are TGCGCCAGCAGCCATACACAGGGTGATGAGCAGTTCTTC. This codes for CASSHTQGDEQFF.

This clonotype was seen a single time. One end of the junction is discordant with germline, which a read error may explain. The chain links TRBV27 to TRBJ2-3, with 10 bases aligning to TRBD2. Germline V CDR1 and CDR2: MNHEY, SMNVEV (reference sequence). The CDR3 spans 19 residues. In nucleotides, the CDR3 is TGTGCCAGCAGAGCCACGGGGCTAGCGGGGGAGTCTAGCACAGATACCCAGTATTTT. It specifies CASRATGLAGESSTDTQYF.

This clonotype appeared many times. V and J are TRBV6-1 and TRBJ2-7; D possibly uses TRBD1 or TRBD2 (5 bases each). Germline CDR1 is MNHNS and CDR2 is SASEGT. The CDR3 is 13 amino acids. The ends were cut back, 6 bases at V and 3 bases at J, with 12 bases in the middle. CDR3 DNA sequence: TGTGCCAGCAGCGAACCAGGGAGCTACGAGCAGTACTTC. This gives the protein CASSEPGSYEQYF.

This chain links TRBV6-1 with TRBJ2-5, with D perhaps assigned TRBD1 or TRBD2 (6 bases each). Trimming stripped 9 bases from V and 8 bases from J, with 25 bases between. The CDR3 covers 15 residues. Germline V gives CDR1 MNHNS, CDR2 SASEGT. The CDR3 sequence is CARGDGGGDPDTQYF. In nucleotides, the CDR3 is TGTGCCAGGGGGGACGGGGGCGGTGACCCAGATACCCAGTACTTC.

The chain employs TRBV9 and TRBJ2-1, with 9 bases aligning to TRBD2. CDR1 and CDR2 from the germline V gene are SGDLS and YYNGEE. J lost 7 bases, V lost 5 bases, and 13 bases had no gene match. The length of the CDR3 is 16 residues. This CDR3 is CASSSRTSETKNEQFF. CDR3 bases: TGTGCCAGCAGTTCTCGGACTAGCGAGACCAAAAATGAGCAGTTCTTC.

The V gene is TRBV11-1, the J gene TRBJ2-3; 8 nucleotides agree with TRBD2. The DNA end lines up better with TRBJ2-7; the J call may be wrong. Germline CDR1 is SGHAT and CDR2 is FQDESV (reference sequence). The CDR3 has 20 amino acids. This chain's CDR3 is CASLAGGGGRGGRDTDTQYF. The CDR3 coding sequence is TGTGCCAGCCTGGCGGGAGGTGGGGGGCGCGGGGGCCGCGACACAGATACGCAGTACTTC.

This clonotype turned up a few times. The chain has TRBV6-1 and TRBJ2-3; maybe TRBD2 (7 bases). The assigned J gene may be wrong: the sequence end matches TRBJ2-5 better. CDR1 is MNHNS and CDR2 is SASEGT in the germline V gene. The CDR3 loop spans 15 amino acids. Here the CDR3 reads CAGGEGGGGPDTQYF. The CDR3 DNA reads TGTGCCGGGGGTGAGGGGGGCGGGGGCCCAGATACCCAGTACTTC.

This clonotype was seen many times. V and J are TRBV9 and TRBJ2-6; unclear D gene. The V gene lost 0 bases and the J gene lost 4 bases, with 5 bases spanning the gap. Germline loops: CDR1 SGDLS, CDR2 YYNGEE. CDR3 length: 14 amino acids. CDR3 nucleotides: TGTGCCAGCAGCGTAGCTACGGGGGCCAACGTCCTGACTTTC. Translated, it gives CASSVATGANVLTF.

The CDR3: CASGTGPDTQYF. In DNA form, the CDR3 reads TGTGCCAGCGGGACAGGCCCGGATACGCAGTATTTT. The chain recombines TRBV27 with TRBJ2-3, with 8 bases aligning to TRBD1. The CDR3 covers 12 residues. CDR1 is MNHEY, CDR2 SMNVEV, per germline (reference sequence). V shed 8 bases, J shed 6 bases, and the junction held 4 bases outside the gene matches.

The chain has TRBV4-2 and TRBJ2-1, with a tentative D call TRBD1 (6 bases). The J call may be mistaken, given a closer DNA end match to TRBJ2-7. Germline V gives CDR1 LGHNA, CDR2 YNFKEQ. The CDR3 extends over 14 amino acids. CDR3 in DNA: TGTGCCAGCAGCCAACCCATGGGGGCGTACGAGCAGTACTTC. Amino acid sequence: CASSQPMGAYEQYF.